The 20 T cell receptor beta chains listed next were all sequenced from one sample in a study of technical replicates of blood from a handful of donors. Libraries were prepared by immunoSEQ multiplex PCR; TCRdb keeps only in-frame clonotypes and omits some of them. This sample carries about 89,000 clones, about 94% of them seen once, and the ten largest clones take 0.24%. Sequenced material: T cells isolated from PBMCs. These receptors were collected from a human donor in good health.

V and J are TRBV28 and TRBJ2-2; D is perhaps TRBD1 (6 bases). V lost 3 bases and J lost 9, with 8 bases in between. The CDR3 is 12 residues long. Germline CDR1 and CDR2: MDHEN and SYDVKM. The CDR3, as DNA: TGTGCCAGCAGTTTCCAGGGGAGGGAGCTGTTTTTT. It is translated as CASSFQGRELFF.

The genes are TRBV5-4 and TRBJ2-7, with D possibly TRBD1 on 6 matching bases. This CDR3 spans 15 amino acids. The germline gives CDR1 SGHNT, CDR2 YYREEE (reference sequence). Between the trimmed V and J ends, which lost 1 base and 1 base, there was a span of 12 bases. CDR3 loop: CASSLPGEVSYEQYF. The CDR3 DNA reads TGTGCCAGCAGCTTGCCAGGGGAAGTTTCCTACGAGCAGTACTTC.

The rearrangement uses TRBV15 and TRBJ1-5; TRBD1 matches 9 bases. The CDR3 consists of 16 residues. Germline V gene lookup returns CDR1 LNHNV and CDR2 YYDKDF (reference sequence). Trimming at V came to 3 bases and at J to 3 bases, leaving 6 bases not matched to a gene. The CDR3 loop is CATSRAGQGNNQPQHF. CDR3 nucleotide sequence: TGTGCCACCAGCAGGGCGGGACAGGGCAACAATCAGCCCCAGCATTTT.

V and J are TRBV2 and TRBJ2-6, with 9 bases lining up with TRBD1. CDR1 is SNHLY, CDR2 FYNNEI, per germline. CDR3 length equals 19 residues. The junction had 13 bases not matched to a gene; V was cut back by 1 base and J by 6 bases. The CDR3 spells CASSEDRGTGYSKANVLTF. The CDR3 DNA sequence: TGTGCCAGCAGTGAAGACCGCGGGACAGGGTATTCTAAGGCCAACGTCCTGACTTTC. Full variable domain (remainder filled in from reference TRBV2 and TRBJ2-6): EPEVTQTPSHQVTQMGQEVILRCVPISNHLYFYWYRQILGQKVEFLVSFYNNEISEKSEIFDDQFSVERPDGSNFTLKIRSTKLEDSAMYFCASSEDRGTGYSKANVLTFGAGSRLTVL.

The chain joins TRBV5-1 to TRBJ2-6; no clear D. Trimming took 4 bases from V and 4 from J, leaving 12 bases between them. Looked up from germline, CDR1 is SGHRS and CDR2 is YFSETQ. The CDR3 consists of 15 residues. The CDR3 here is CASSLDDLGANVLTF. The CDR3 DNA reads TGCGCCAGCAGCCTAGACGACCTGGGGGCCAACGTCCTGACTTTC.

As regards this clone: A junction boundary mismatches the germline segment, possibly from a read error. The gene calls are TRBV7-7 and TRBJ2-7, with D tentatively TRBD1 (6 bases). The CDR3 length is 15 residues. CDR1 and CDR2 (germline): SSHAT, FNYEAQ (reference sequence). The CDR3 DNA is TGTGCTAGCAGCTTAGGCCAGGGGACATCCTACGAGCAGTACTTC. Protein: CASSLGQGTSYEQYF.

This clone was recorded once. This chain links TRBV19 with TRBJ1-6; D is possibly TRBD1 (6 bases). V gave up 4 bases and J gave up 9 bases, with 16 bases separating them. The CDR3 is made up of 15 amino acids. CDR1 and CDR2 (germline): LNHDA, SQIVND (reference sequence). CDR3 nucleotides: TGTGCCAGTAGTACTCAGGACAGCGCAGGTTCACCCCTCCACTTT. Its translation: CASSTQDSAGSPLHF.

This clone was counted once. The chain combines TRBV18 with TRBJ2-2; no reliable D call. The CDR3 covers 16 residues. Trimming took 3 bases from V and 0 from J, leaving 11 bases between them. Germline CDR1 is KGHSH and CDR2 is LQKENI. The CDR3 protein is CASSPVWLPNTGELFF. CDR3 DNA sequence: TGTGCCAGCTCACCGGTTTGGCTGCCGAACACCGGGGAGCTGTTTTTT.

This clone appeared a single time. The chain recombines TRBV10-3 with TRBJ2-1; 9 nucleotides align to TRBD1. This CDR3 is 15 amino acids long. The germline CDR1 and CDR2 sequences are ENHRY and SYGVKD. J was trimmed by 6 bases and V by 6 bases; bases with no gene match: 9. The CDR3 DNA sequence: TGTGCCATCAGCGGACAGGGGCGGGGTGGCAATGAGCAGTTCTTC. Translating it yields CAISGQGRGGNEQFF.

The chain recombines TRBV7-6 with TRBJ2-1, with 8 bases fitting TRBD2. The CDR3 has 16 amino acids. CDR1 is SGHVS and CDR2 is FNYEAQ in the germline V gene. The J segment lost 2 bases and the V segment lost 1 base, leaving 4 bases of the junction unmatched. The CDR3: CASSLDRAGAYNEQFF. CDR3 DNA sequence: TGTGCCAGCAGCTTAGATCGAGCGGGGGCCTACAATGAGCAGTTCTTC.

The chain recombines TRBV7-2 with TRBJ2-7; maybe TRBD2 (5 bases). CDR1 is SGHTA and CDR2 is FQGNSA in the germline V gene. Trimming took 5 bases from V and 4 from J, leaving 15 bases between them. The CDR3 is 14 residues long. The CDR3 spells CASSDTSLPYEQYF. CDR3 sequence (DNA): TGTGCCAGCAGCGACACTAGTCTCCCTTACGAGCAGTACTTC.

The gene calls are TRBV7-9 and TRBJ2-5; TRBD2 agrees at 8 bases. CDR3 size: 16 residues. V lost 4 bases and J lost 0; bases outside the gene matches: 7. The germline V gene has CDR1 SEHNR and CDR2 FQNEAQ (reference sequence). The CDR3 loop reads CASSSILAEYQETQYF. CDR3 nucleotide sequence: TGTGCCAGCAGCTCTATACTAGCGGAGTACCAAGAGACCCAGTACTTC.

The V and J genes are TRBV29-1 and TRBJ1-2; D perhaps matches TRBD1 (6 bases). Per the germline V gene, CDR1 is SQVTM and CDR2 is ANQGSEA. The CDR3 sequence is 12 residues long. With 7 bases removed from V and 3 bases from J, the gap between germline ends came to 12 bases. The CDR3 spells CSARDTYYGYTF. As DNA, the CDR3 is TGCAGCGCCCGGGACACGTACTATGGCTACACCTTC.

The J gene is TRBJ2-2, the V gene TRBV7-9; tentatively, D is TRBD2 (7 bases). CDR1 is SEHNR, CDR2 FQNEAQ, per germline (reference sequence). The CDR3 has 16 residues. V was trimmed by 2 bases and J by 4 bases, leaving 14 bases between them. CDR3 DNA sequence: TGTGCCAGCAGCTTAAGTCGGGGGGCGCCCACCGGGGAGCTGTTTTTT. Protein product: CASSLSRGAPTGELFF.

V usage is TRBV6-1 and J usage is TRBJ2-7; no clear D. Trimming took 2 bases from V and 2 from J, leaving 16 bases between them. Per germline, CDR1 MNHNS and CDR2 SASEGT. The CDR3 totals 16 residues. CDR3 in amino acids: CASSELNLGDTYEQYF. The CDR3 DNA reads as TGTGCCAGCAGTGAACTCAACCTAGGCGATACCTACGAGCAGTACTTC.

The genes are TRBV19 and TRBJ1-5; no clear D. Between the trimmed V and J ends, which lost 3 bases and 0 bases, there was a span of 6 bases. Looked up from germline, CDR1 is LNHDA and CDR2 is SQIVND (reference sequence). The CDR3 sequence is 14 residues long. The CDR3 is CASSILYSNQPQHF. The CDR3 bases are TGTGCCAGTAGTATTCTATATAGCAATCAGCCCCAGCATTTT. The variable domain in full, completed from reference TRBV19 and TRBJ1-5, reads DGGITQSPKYLFRKEGQNVTLSCEQNLNHDAMYWYRQDPGQGLRLIYYSQIVNDFQKGDIAEGYSVSREKKESFPLTVTSAQKNPTAFYLCASSILYSNQPQHFGDGTRLSIL.

This clone appeared once. The V call is TRBV28, the J call TRBJ1-2; D is possibly TRBD1 (6 bases). Germline V gene sequence: CDR1 MDHEN, CDR2 SYDVKM. The CDR3 length is 23 residues. V lost 5 bases and J lost 3, with 40 bases in between. The CDR3 nucleotides are TGTGCCAGCAGTGGGGGGGGCGCTAGATCAGAGGCCGGGCCCTATCCCTCTTACTATGGCTACACCTTC. It codes for CASSGGGARSEAGPYPSYYGYTF.

V and J are TRBV27 and TRBJ2-3; TRBD2 agrees at 7 bases. CDR1 is MNHEY and CDR2 is SMNVEV in the germline V gene (reference sequence). Trimming took 6 bases from V and 2 from J; bases not matched to a gene: 14. CDR3 length: 17 amino acids. CDR3 loop: CASSPEFAAGNTDTQYF. The CDR3 region has the DNA TGTGCCAGCAGCCCCGAGTTCGCAGCGGGGAACACAGATACGCAGTATTTT.

This chain links TRBV30 with TRBJ2-7, with a weak D call TRBD1 (6 bases). Trimming pared 3 bases from V and 3 bases from J, leaving 9 bases between. The CDR3 contains 12 residues. Germline V gene data show CDR1 as GTSNPN and CDR2 as SVGIG (reference sequence). The CDR3 sequence is CAWSVTGYEQYF. As DNA, the CDR3 is TGTGCCTGGAGCGTGACAGGCTACGAGCAGTACTTC.

V gene TRBV28 combines with J gene TRBJ2-3, with 7 bases aligning to TRBD1. Trimming took 5 bases from V and 0 from J; bases not matched to a gene: 8. CDR1 and CDR2 (germline): MDHEN, SYDVKM. The CDR3 is 16 amino acids. Here the CDR3 reads CASSPPLQGSTDTQYF. The CDR3 region has the DNA TGTGCCAGCAGTCCCCCCCTACAGGGGAGCACAGATACGCAGTATTTT. Full variable domain (missing parts from reference TRBV28 and TRBJ2-3): DVKVTQSSRYLVKRTGEKVFLECVQDMDHENMFWYRQDPGLGLRLIYFSYDVKMKEKGDIPEGYSVSREKKERFSLILESASTNQTSMYLCASSPPLQGSTDTQYFGPGTRLTVL.